The 13 T cell receptor beta chains below were found in one sample sequenced in a study of blood T cells in healthy people across ages. A J-beta primer mix and a sample-barcoded 5' primer were used in a second PCR of roughly 6 to 11 cycles. MiXCR was run by TCRdb on the 5' RACE reads, yielding one entry per CDR3 protein. The sample shows about 730,000 distinct CDR3 sequences, about 42% of them seen only once. Material for sequencing was blood. The receptors derive from a woman aged 60-70 years in good health.

The chain combines TRBV27 with TRBJ1-2; D call uncertain. V was trimmed by 5 bases and J by 8 bases, leaving 15 bases between them. This CDR3 has 13 amino acids. CDR1 is MNHEY, CDR2 SMNVEV, per germline (reference sequence). The CDR3 DNA sequence: TGTGCCAGCAGTCCCCGGATCCTGGGGGGCTACACCTTC. Translation gives CASSPRILGGYTF.

This chain links TRBV27 with TRBJ2-6; D might be TRBD2 (6 bases). The CDR3 spans 17 residues. Deletions cut 4 bases from V and 0 bases from J, with 13 bases between. In germline, CDR1 is MNHEY, CDR2 SMNVEV (reference sequence). CDR3 residues: CASSSLAEISGANVLTF. DNA for the CDR3: TGTGCCAGCAGTTCCTTAGCGGAGATCTCTGGGGCCAACGTCCTGACTTTC.

This rearrangement joins TRBV20-1 to TRBJ1-2, with 7 bases matching TRBD1. The germline V gene encodes CDR1 DFQATT and CDR2 SNEGSKA (reference sequence). Trimming at V came to 0 bases and at J to 6 bases, leaving 7 bases not matched to a gene. CDR3 length equals 14 residues. The CDR3 sequence is CSAREGSDRDGYTF. The DNA for the CDR3 is TGCAGTGCTAGAGAGGGGTCCGACAGGGATGGCTACACCTTC.

The genes are TRBV20-1 and TRBJ2-1; 12 bases align to TRBD2. The CDR3 is 18 amino acids. The trim removed 1 base at V and 0 bases at J, leaving 7 bases unmatched. Germline loops: CDR1 DFQATT, CDR2 SNEGSKA (reference sequence). CDR3 sequence (DNA): TGCAGTGCTAGAGGCGCCCTGACTAGCGGGAGCTCCTACAATGAGCAGTTCTTC. It encodes CSARGALTSGSSYNEQFF.

The table lists this clonotype with a few counts. This chain joins TRBV21-1 and TRBJ2-5; the DNA was not compared with TRBD2, the D call given in the table. TRBV21-1 is classified as a pseudogene. CDR3 length: 15 residues. This CDR3 is CASSSTGRVWETQYF. The CDR3 region has the DNA TGTGCCAGCAGCTCTACCGGGAGGGTCTGGGAGACCCAGTACTTC.

This sequence joins TRBV7-2 and TRBJ2-1; 10 bases map to TRBD2. With 3 bases clipped from V and 3 bases from J, the junction kept 2 bases outside the gene matches. The CDR3 consists of 15 residues. Per germline, CDR1 SGHTA and CDR2 FQGNSA. As DNA, the CDR3 is TGTGCCAGCAGCTTTCTAGCGGGGGTCTACAATGAGCAGTTCTTC. Protein: CASSFLAGVYNEQFF.

This clonotype was seen repeatedly, ten times or more. This chain links TRBV7-3 with TRBJ2-3, with D unclear. Per the germline V gene, CDR1 is SGHTA and CDR2 is FQGTGA. The CDR3 is 13 residues long. Between the trimmed V and J ends, which lost 4 bases and 1 base, there was a span of 6 bases. The CDR3 sequence: CASSWAGTDTQYF. CDR3 nucleotides: TGTGCCAGCAGCTGGGCGGGCACAGATACGCAGTATTTT.

This clonotype occurred a few times. V gene TRBV11-2 combines with J gene TRBJ2-3; D gene uncertain. Trimming left V 4 bases short and J 5 bases short, with 10 bases between. CDR1 is SGHAT and CDR2 is FQNNGV in the germline V gene. The CDR3 is made up of 13 amino acids. CDR3 sequence: CASSSQPIDTQYF. CDR3 bases: TGTGCCAGCAGCTCACAACCCATAGATACGCAGTATTTT.

This sequence joins TRBV12-3 or TRBV12-4 and TRBJ1-2; a weak D match, TRBD1 (6 bases). The CDR3 contains 15 residues. V was trimmed by 5 bases and J by 3 bases, leaving 16 bases between them. The CDR3 DNA follows: TGTGCCAGCAGTCTCCAGACAGGCCACTACTATGGCTACACCTTC. Translated: CASSLQTGHYYGYTF.

In the case of this clonotype: This may be a read error: a much more frequent sequence differs by one nucleotide. The CDR3 bases are TGCAGCGTTGACAGGGAGAGCACAGATACGCGGTATTTT. It is translated as CSVDRESTDTRYF. The chain joins TRBV29-1 to TRBJ2-3, with D tentatively TRBD1 or TRBD2 (5 bases each). This CDR3 has 13 residues. CDR1 SQVTM and CDR2 ANQGSEA come from the germline V gene.

This clonotype was counted ten times or more. The V gene is TRBV7-2, the J gene TRBJ2-3; TRBD2 agrees at 10 bases. The CDR3 loop spans 15 amino acids. V lost 3 bases to trimming and J lost 3 bases; unmatched junction nucleotides: 3. Germline V gene lookup returns CDR1 SGHTA and CDR2 FQGNSA. The CDR3 coding sequence is TGTGCCAGCAGCTTGCCGGGACTAGCGACAGATACGCAGTATTTT. Residues: CASSLPGLATDTQYF. The whole variable domain, remainder taken from reference TRBV7-2 and TRBJ2-3, is GAGVSQSPSNKVTEKGKDVELRCDPISGHTALYWYRQSLGQGLEFLIYFQGNSAPDKSGLPSDRFSAERTGGSVSTLTIQRTQQEDSAVYLCASSLPGLATDTQYFGPGTRLTVL.

This clonotype was counted between two and nine times. The chain uses TRBV7-2 and TRBJ1-4; 8 bases line up with TRBD1. The germline V gene has CDR1 SGHTA and CDR2 FQGNSA. The CDR3 is made up of 12 amino acids. Germline trimming cut 6 bases from V and 12 bases from J; bases unmatched to any gene: 6. CDR3 in amino acids: CASRTQGEELFF. CDR3 DNA: TGTGCCAGCAGGACACAGGGGGAGGAACTGTTTTTT.

This clonotype has a handful of counts. This chain joins TRBV5-1 and TRBJ2-7, with 7 positions matching TRBD2. J gave up 0 bases and V 0 bases, and 6 bases lay outside the gene matches. The CDR3 is made up of 16 amino acids. CDR1 is SGHRS, CDR2 YFSETQ, per germline. The CDR3 loop reads CASSLAGRGSSYEQYF. DNA of the CDR3: TGCGCCAGCAGCTTGGCGGGGCGGGGGTCCTCCTACGAGCAGTACTTC.